This T cell receptor (beta chain) was sequenced for a study of blood T cell repertoires in COVID-19. Study overall: Sites across the United States, Italy and Spain contributed samples from acute and convalescent COVID-19. PBMCs, B-cell-depleted T cells, or T cells provided the cDNA or gDNA that made up the material.

The CDR3 covers 16 residues. V dropped 1 base and J dropped 1 base, with 11 bases sitting between them. Germline-derived CDR1 and CDR2 are SGHTA and FQGNSA. Per the original methods: Reference gene primer amplification gave estimated nucleated cell counts. Generated by immunoSEQ multiplex PCR, the TCRdb table keeps only in-frame clones and is missing some. V and J calls and clone size are as listed in that table; D and trimming were resolved from the DNA. The sample holds 270,000 or so clones; roughly 90% are singletons and the top ten take around 3%. The sequenced sample was peripheral blood. This receptor was taken from a woman younger than 45 with active or convalescent COVID-19. The V gene is TRBV7-2, the J gene TRBJ2-4; a possible D gene is TRBD1 (5 bases). CDR3 residues: CASSLGSGKAKNIQYF. The CDR3 DNA reads as TGTGCCAGCAGCTTAGGGTCAGGGAAGGCCAAAAACATTCAGTACTTC.